The entry below describes one T cell receptor beta chain. Its antigen is as yet unknown. These data originate in a study of T cells in narcolepsy. The overall study: Donors had narcolepsy type 1 or type 2, or were healthy controls.

Assay used: immunoSEQ multiplex PCR; TCRdb lists only in-frame clones, some missing. Of approximately 9,400 clones in the sample, about 75% were seen once. Study-wide findings and caveats: Reportedly, autoreactive clonotypes were serially detected in patients' blood but not controls'. Comparing one patient's CSF and blood CD4+ clonotypes highlighted HCRT- and TRIB2-specific autoreactive clonotypes.

The junction had 8 bases not matched to a gene; V was cut back by 3 bases and J by 4 bases. Germline V lookup: CDR1 LGHNA, CDR2 YSLEER. The CDR3 is made up of 17 amino acids. The chain couples TRBV4-3 to TRBJ2-2; 10 bases line up with TRBD2. The sample comprised CD45RA- memory CD8+ T cells from PBMCs. The source is a human donor with narcolepsy. The CDR3 DNA follows: TGCGCCAGCAGCCAGGAACTAGCGGGAATGGTCACCGGGGAGCTGTTTTTT. Translation: CASSQELAGMVTGELFF.